The 21 T cell receptor beta chains below were found in one sample sequenced in a study of tumor-infiltrating lymphocytes in oesophageal squamous cell carcinoma. TCRdb used MiXCR to reprocess the PCR reads, holding one entry per CDR3 protein. The sample includes approximately 11,000 distinct CDR3 sequences, roughly 60% of them seen just once. The sample taken for sequencing was esophageal tumor tissue. The source is a male donor with esophageal squamous cell carcinoma.

The chain links TRBV12-3 or TRBV12-4 to TRBJ2-6, with 11 bases matching TRBD1. The J segment lost 0 bases and the V segment lost 10 bases, leaving 5 bases of the junction unmatched. CDR3 size: 16 residues. The CDR3 protein is CATSGTGGSGANVLTF. CDR3 bases: TGTGCCACCTCCGGGACAGGGGGCTCTGGGGCCAACGTCCTGACTTTC.

This clonotype appeared once. This chain uses TRBV6-8 with TRBJ2-3, with 9 bases lining up with TRBD2. Looked up from germline, CDR1 is MNHGY and CDR2 is SAAAGT. This CDR3 region has 17 residues. V shed 2 bases and J 2 bases; nucleotides not matched to a gene: 8. In DNA, the CDR3 is TGTGCCAGCAGTTACCACCAACTAGCGGGTTTCACAGATACGCAGTATTTT. As protein: CASSYHQLAGFTDTQYF.

Judged by abundance, this clonotype is medium-sized. The gene calls are TRBV6-1 and TRBJ1-2; 10 positions agree with TRBD1. J was trimmed by 2 bases and V by 7 bases; bases with no gene match: 7. CDR3 length: 15 amino acids. The germline gives CDR1 MNHNS, CDR2 SASEGT. The CDR3 sequence is CASTRDRGENYGYTF. CDR3 coding DNA: TGTGCCAGCACCAGGGACAGGGGCGAAAACTATGGCTACACCTTC.

The chain links TRBV7-4 to TRBJ2-2, with 9 bases fitting TRBD2. CDR1 is SGHVT and CDR2 is SQSDAQ in the germline V gene. The V segment lost 2 bases and the J segment 4 bases; nucleotides outside the gene matches: 2. This CDR3 spans 15 amino acids. CDR3 in DNA: TGTGCCAGCAGCTTAAGCGGGGGGACCACCGGGGAGCTGTTTTTT. This codes for CASSLSGGTTGELFF.

Note on this clonotype: A clone one base away is much larger, so this may be a read error. The chain couples TRBV6-6 to TRBJ2-1; 14 nucleotides agree with TRBD2. Germline V lookup: CDR1 MNHNY, CDR2 SVGAGI (reference sequence). After removal of 0 bases from V and 11 bases from J, the junction contained 6 bases not matched to a gene. CDR3 length equals 16 residues. Here the CDR3 reads CASSYSTSGRARKQFF. The CDR3 DNA reads as TGTGCCAGCAGTTACTCGACTAGCGGGAGGGCCAGAAAGCAGTTCTTC.

The rearrangement joins TRBV7-4 to TRBJ1-1, with D tentatively TRBD1 (6 bases). The CDR3 covers 15 residues. Per germline, CDR1 SGHVT and CDR2 SQSDAQ. V was cut by 4 bases and J by 1 base, with 13 bases left in between. The CDR3 region is CASSSGQRTNTEAFF. CDR3 coding DNA: TGTGCCAGCAGCTCCGGACAGAGAACGAACACTGAAGCTTTCTTT.

This chain links TRBV6-6 with TRBJ2-3; 10 nucleotides match TRBD2. The J call is uncertain, as TRBJ2-5 better fits the DNA end. This CDR3 region has 18 residues. CDR1 and CDR2 from the germline V gene are MNHNY and SVGAGI (reference sequence). CDR3 sequence: CASSYSQYLAGAGETQYF. The CDR3 nucleotides are TGTGCCAGCAGTTACTCGCAGTACCTAGCGGGGGCTGGGGAGACCCAGTACTTC.

V usage is TRBV7-2 and J usage is TRBJ2-5, with 12 bases identical to TRBD2. With the DNA end fitting TRBJ2-7 better, the J assignment may be wrong. Germline V gene data show CDR1 as SGHTA and CDR2 as FQGNSA. The CDR3 has 15 residues. The CDR3 nucleotides read TGTGCCAGCAGCTTAGCTGGGACTAGCGGGTACGAGCAGTACTTC. It encodes CASSLAGTSGYEQYF.

Here the CDR3 DNA reads TGTGCCAGCAGGTCCGGACAGGTTGACACCGGGGAGCTGTATTTT. This gives the protein CASRSGQVDTGELYF. V and J are TRBV6-1 and TRBJ2-3, with 7 bases aligning to TRBD1. V shed 6 bases, J shed 14 bases, and the junction held 20 bases outside the gene matches. CDR1 and CDR2 from the germline V gene are MNHNS and SASEGT. This CDR3 comprises 15 residues.

Comments on this clonotype: No conserved phenylalanine or tryptophan is present at the end of the CDR3, so a read error is the likely explanation. Because the CDR3's place on the DNA is in doubt, the DNA is left out and the CDR3 is given as listed by TCRdb. V is TRBV7-2 and J is TRBJ2-3; TRBD1 is the table's D call and was not checked against the DNA. Germline CDR1 is SGHTA and CDR2 is FQGNSA. The CDR3 is made up of 18 amino acids, end residues included. CDR3: CASSLEALDRGYEQYFGT.

This clonotype was recorded once. CDR3 sequence reads: CASSLGVQTEAFF. The CDR3 DNA sequence: TGTGCCAGCAGCTTAGGAGTACAAACTGAAGCTTTCTTT. The genes are TRBV7-6 and TRBJ2-3; D is unclear. The closer fit of TRBJ1-1 to the DNA end suggests the J call may be wrong. Per the germline V gene, CDR1 is SGHVS and CDR2 is FNYEAQ. This CDR3 is built from 13 residues.

The chain couples TRBV7-3 to TRBJ1-1; tentative D call: TRBD1 (6 bases). The CDR3 has 16 residues. Germline CDR1 SGHTA, CDR2 FQGTGA. Between the trimmed V and J ends, which lost 5 bases and 2 bases, there was a span of 18 bases. DNA of the CDR3: TGTGCCAGCAGCCCTGGGGCAGGGGTTAGCAACACTGAAGCTTTCTTT. Residues: CASSPGAGVSNTEAFF.

This clonotype has a handful of counts. Since a much larger clone is just one base distant, this may be a read error. The V gene is TRBV24-1, the J gene TRBJ2-1, with D perhaps assigned TRBD1 or TRBD2 (5 bases each). This CDR3 region has 13 residues. V shed 7 bases and J shed 10 bases, with 16 bases lying between them. Germline CDR1 and CDR2: KGHDR and SFDVKD. CDR3 loop: CATRGTGSYEQFF. In DNA form, the CDR3 reads TGTGCCACCAGGGGGACGGGGTCCTACGAGCAGTTCTTC.

V and J are TRBV10-3 and TRBJ2-5, with D unclear. Near its end, the DNA agrees better with TRBJ2-3, so the J call may be wrong. The CDR3 extends over 12 amino acids. Germline-derived CDR1 and CDR2 are ENHRY and SYGVKD. CDR3: CAINNAADTQYF. CDR3 DNA: TGTGCCATCAACAACGCGGCAGATACGCAGTATTTT.

The V call is TRBV7-9, the J call TRBJ2-3; TRBD2 matches 16 bases. The CDR3 length is 20 residues. Germline loops: CDR1 SEHNR, CDR2 FQNEAQ (reference sequence). The V gene end was trimmed by 5 bases and the J gene end by 0 bases; junction bases not matched to a gene: 11. The CDR3 loop is CASSQPPGLAGGPSTDTQYF. The CDR3 DNA reads TGTGCCAGCAGCCAACCCCCGGGACTAGCGGGGGGGCCTAGCACAGATACGCAGTATTTT.

This clonotype was observed once. The CDR3 loop reads CATSVGDMQETQYF. The CDR3 nucleotides read TGTGCCACCAGTGTAGGAGACATGCAAGAGACCCAGTACTTC. The chain combines TRBV24-1 with TRBJ2-5; D remains ambiguous. CDR1 is KGHDR, CDR2 SFDVKD, per germline. The CDR3 runs 14 residues. Between the trimmed V and J ends, which lost 5 bases and 2 bases, there was a span of 11 bases.

Many counts were recorded for this clonotype. The rearrangement links TRBV7-6 to TRBJ2-7; 9 bases agree with TRBD1. This CDR3 has 13 residues. From germline, CDR1 is SGHVS and CDR2 FNYEAQ. The V and J ends lost 5 bases and 6 bases, in that order; junction bases with no gene match: 5. The CDR3 is CASSQGQGREQYF. CDR3 coding DNA: TGTGCCAGCAGCCAAGGACAGGGGCGCGAGCAGTACTTC. Based on the CDR3 plus reference TRBV7-6 and TRBJ2-7, the full variable domain is GAGVSQSPRYKVTKRGQDVALRCDPISGHVSLYWYRQALGQGPEFLTYFNYEAQQDKSGLPNDRFSAERPEGSISTLTIQRTEQRDSAMYRCASSQGQGREQYFGPGTRLTVT.

The J gene is TRBJ1-2, the V gene TRBV7-9; no clear D. Germline CDR1 and CDR2: SEHNR and FQNEAQ (reference sequence). V was pared by 6 bases and J by 3 bases, with 5 bases between. The CDR3 consists of 11 residues. Written as DNA, the CDR3 is TGTGCCAGCAGGCGCGACTATGGCTACACCTTC. Translated: CASRRDYGYTF.

This clonotype rates as large. The chain carries TRBV28 and TRBJ2-7; D call uncertain. This CDR3 is built from 11 residues. Per germline, CDR1 MDHEN and CDR2 SYDVKM. The V end was cut by 6 bases, the J end by 4 bases, with 7 bases between. The CDR3, as DNA: TGTGCCAGCAGCGAACGGTACGAGCAGTACTTC. Encoded protein: CASSERYEQYF.

This chain links TRBV7-3 with TRBJ2-6; 11 bases are a match to TRBD1. The CDR3 extends over 19 amino acids. Germline V gene data show CDR1 as SGHTA and CDR2 as FQGTGA. The junction had 4 bases not matched to a gene; V was cut back by 0 bases and J by 0 bases. DNA of the CDR3: TGTGCCAGCAGCTTAACCGGGACAGGGGGTAGCTCTGGGGCCAACGTCCTGACTTTC. It codes for CASSLTGTGGSSGANVLTF.

For this clonotype: A much larger clonotype is one base distant, so this may be a read error. This rearrangement joins TRBV28 to TRBJ2-1; D may be TRBD2 (6 bases). The germline V gene encodes CDR1 MDHEN and CDR2 SYDVKM. The V gene lost 2 bases and the J gene lost 10 bases, with 15 bases spanning the gap. The length of the CDR3 is 14 residues. CDR3 residues: CASSLGGWGLEQFF. As DNA, the CDR3 is TGTGCCAGCAGTTTAGGGGGGTGGGGCCTCGAGCAGTTCTTC.